The clone carrying this T cell receptor beta chain was counted once. Its antigen is not known. This entry comes from a study of T cell repertoires in cytomegalovirus infection. Turning to the study itself: Selected CMV epitopes included recently identified HLA-C-restricted ones as well as well-studied HLA-B-restricted ones. Indications came from public TCR beta signatures; they pointed to CMV infection and to a matching HLA type.

Trimming took 4 bases from V and 5 from J, leaving 17 bases between them. CDR3 length: 15 amino acids. Germline assignment: CDR1 PRHDT and CDR2 FYEKMQ (reference sequence). TCRdb re-derived calls from the reads in MiXCR, one entry per CDR3 protein. The sample holds roughly 920,000 distinct CDR3 sequences, approximately 32% seen once. Findings and caveats of the study: It was HLA-C-restricted CMV-specific TCR beta clonotypes that dominated the response ex vivo.

This clonotype was obtained from a human donor in good health (CMV status not recorded). Some clones in this sample may be carry-over from other donors' samples. The rearrangement joins TRBV13 to TRBJ2-5; D unclear. The sample in question was cultured CD8+ T cells from PBMCs, obtained from culture after CMV antigen stimulation. CDR3 nucleotide sequence: TGTGCCAGCAGCTCCAACGGTCCAGAGGCTGAGACCCAGTACTTC. Translation gives CASSSNGPEAETQYF.